This is a list of T cell receptor beta chains from one sample in a study of T-cell reconstitution after alpha-beta-depleted transplantation in children. A single record per CDR3 protein comes from TCRdb applying MiXCR to the PCR reads. The table shows a few hundred thousand distinct CDR3 sequences, with roughly 20% occurring only once. Sample: PBMCs from the stem cell graft donor, taken from the stem cell graft. These receptors were obtained from a human donor who donated a stem cell graft to a child with acute myeloid leukemia. Both conserved end residues are part of each CDR3. D genes are given only for firm matches. Clone size is stated in some rows and not others, as once, few, many or a class when expanded.

J	D	V	size	CDR3	DNA
TRBJ2-3	NA	TRBV29-1	NA	CSVEEFGTDTQYF	TGCAGCGTTGAGGAGTTCGGAACAGATACGCAGTATTTT
TRBJ1-5	NA	TRBV7-9	NA	CASSLSGDNQPQHF	TGTGCCAGCAGCTTATCAGGGGACAATCAGCCCCAGCATTTT
TRBJ2-1	TRBD2	TRBV7-6	many	CASSLTGGLNEQFF	TGTGCCAGCAGCTTAACGGGAGGGCTTAATGAGCAGTTCTTC
TRBJ2-1	NA	TRBV29-1	few	CSVAALPDYNEQFF	TGCAGCGTTGCCGCGCTGCCAGATTACAATGAGCAGTTCTTC
TRBJ2-5	TRBD1	TRBV6-1	few	CASGTGTGFGETQYF	TGTGCCTCAGGTACCGGGACAGGCTTCGGAGAGACCCAGTACTTC
TRBJ2-7	NA	TRBV12-3/TRBV12-4	NA	CASMRGYEQYF	TGTGCCAGCATGAGGGGTTACGAGCAGTACTTC
TRBJ1-1	NA	TRBV12-3/TRBV12-4	NA	CASSPGQPAFF	TGTGCCAGCAGTCCTGGACAGCCAGCTTTCTTT
TRBJ1-1	TRBD1	TRBV6-5	NA	CASSYSPGGDTEAFF	TGTGCCAGCAGTTACTCCCCAGGGGGGGACACTGAAGCTTTCTTT
TRBJ2-1	TRBD2	TRBV27	few	CASSLYVSSGENEQFF	TGTGCCAGCAGCCTTTATGTGTCTAGCGGGGAAAATGAGCAGTTCTTC
TRBJ2-2	NA	TRBV24-1	NA	CATSADSANTGELFF	TGTGCCACCAGTGCCGACAGCGCGAACACCGGGGAGCTGTTTTTT
TRBJ2-3	NA	TRBV15	few	CATSRALRGTDTQYF	TGTGCCACCAGCAGAGCCCTGAGGGGGACAGATACGCAGTATTTT
TRBJ2-7	NA	TRBV6-2/TRBV6-3	NA	CASSYFVEISSYEQYF	TGTGCCAGCAGTTACTTCGTGGAAATCTCCTCCTACGAGCAGTACTTC
TRBJ2-7	NA	TRBV7-9	NA	CASSSVRGTGLYEQYF	TGTGCCAGCAGCTCGGTCAGGGGTACCGGTCTATACGAGCAGTACTTC
TRBJ2-7	NA	TRBV7-8	NA	CASSGGSSGYEQYF	TGTGCCAGCAGCGGCGGTAGTAGCGGCTACGAGCAGTACTTC
TRBJ2-2	NA	TRBV12-3/TRBV12-4	NA	CASSEGPNTGELFF	TGTGCCAGCTCGGAGGGCCCGAACACCGGGGAGCTGTTTTTT
TRBJ1-2	TRBD1	TRBV29-1	many	CSVWTGNGYTF	TGCAGCGTGTGGACAGGGAATGGCTACACCTTC
TRBJ1-2	TRBD1	TRBV28	NA	CASSSGQVYGYTF	TGTGCCAGCAGTTCAGGACAGGTCTATGGCTACACCTTC
TRBJ2-1	TRBD2	TRBV5-5	once	CASGLAGNEQFF	TGTGCCAGCGGACTAGCGGGAAATGAGCAGTTCTTC
TRBJ2-5	TRBD2	TRBV5-1	few	CASKDGRAGETQYF	TGCGCCAGCAAAGACGGGAGGGCCGGTGAGACCCAGTACTTC
TRBJ2-5	TRBD2	TRBV20-1	NA	CSARWIGGGGETQYF	TGCAGTGCTCGGTGGATTGGGGGGGGTGGAGAGACCCAGTACTTC
TRBJ1-4	TRBD1	TRBV29-1	NA	CSGQTGVGEKLFF	TGCAGCGGCCAGACAGGGGTGGGAGAAAAACTGTTTTTT
TRBJ2-2	TRBD2	TRBV4-2	few	CASSQGTSGYTGELFF	TGTGCCAGCAGCCAAGGGACTAGCGGATACACCGGGGAGCTGTTTTTT
TRBJ2-3	NA	TRBV4-2	few	CASSQDQELGGGTQYF	TGTGCCAGCAGCCAAGACCAAGAGCTTGGAGGGGGTACGCAGTATTTT
TRBJ2-5	TRBD2	TRBV27	many	CASSLEGNLLAGVETQYF	TGTGCCAGCAGTTTAGAGGGTAACCTACTAGCGGGAGTTGAGACCCAGTACTTC
TRBJ2-3	NA	TRBV12-3/TRBV12-4	NA	CASSSQPAVGHTDTQYF	TGTGCCAGCAGTTCCCAACCAGCGGTAGGACACACAGATACGCAGTATTTT
TRBJ1-2	TRBD1	TRBV6-1	NA	CASGTATLDYGYTF	TGTGCCAGCGGGACAGCGACCTTAGACTATGGCTACACCTTC
TRBJ2-3	NA	TRBV5-1	many	CASSLAFSGGGDTQYF	TGCGCCAGCAGCTTGGCCTTTAGCGGAGGGGGAGATACGCAGTATTTT
TRBJ1-4	TRBD1	TRBV20-1	few	CSASVRTGDEKLFF	TGCAGTGCTAGTGTCCGGACAGGGGATGAAAAACTGTTTTTT
TRBJ2-1	TRBD2	TRBV20-1	many	CSARSASGIMNEQFF	TGCAGTGCTAGAAGCGCTAGCGGAATCATGAATGAGCAGTTCTTC
TRBJ2-1	TRBD2	TRBV14	NA	CASSHGPERDLSYNEQFF	TGTGCCAGCAGCCATGGACCCGAGCGGGACCTATCCTACAATGAGCAGTTCTTC
TRBJ2-7	TRBD2	TRBV5-1	few	CASSPRGDLLEQYF	TGCGCCAGCAGCCCTCGGGGGGATCTTCTCGAGCAGTACTTC
TRBJ2-3	NA	TRBV25-1	NA	CASSPGPEGKRDTQYF	TGTGCCAGCAGTCCCGGGCCTGAGGGGAAGAGGGATACGCAGTATTTT
TRBJ2-1	NA	TRBV12-3/TRBV12-4	many	CASSLDGASYNEQFF	TGTGCCAGCAGTTTGGACGGGGCTTCCTACAATGAGCAGTTCTTC
TRBJ2-7	TRBD1	TRBV20-1	NA	CSAAARDRSSYEQYF	TGCAGTGCCGCGGCGCGGGACAGGAGCTCCTACGAGCAGTACTTC
TRBJ2-3	NA	TRBV5-1	few	CASSRATSSDTQYF	TGCGCCAGCAGCCGAGCAACTAGCTCAGATACGCAGTATTTT
TRBJ2-7	TRBD2	TRBV28	once	CASRPGLAGAYEQYF	TGTGCCAGCAGGCCGGGACTAGCGGGCGCCTACGAGCAGTACTTC
TRBJ2-5	NA	TRBV5-6	few	CASTTDPAGETQYF	TGTGCCAGCACCACCGACCCGGCAGGGGAGACCCAGTACTTC
TRBJ2-7	NA	TRBV20-1	NA	CSANRDGSSYEQYF	TGCAGTGCGAACCGGGACGGCAGCTCCTACGAGCAGTACTTC
TRBJ2-1	TRBD1	TRBV5-6	NA	CASSPLTLRDRSSEQFF	TGTGCCAGCAGCCCACTGACCCTCCGGGACAGAAGCAGTGAGCAGTTCTTC
TRBJ2-5	NA	TRBV12-3/TRBV12-4	NA	CASSSTGRKETQYF	TGTGCCAGCAGTTCGACGGGCCGAAAAGAGACCCAGTACTTC
TRBJ2-1	NA	TRBV4-1	few	CASSQDEGNEQFF	TGCGCCAGCAGCCAAGATGAGGGGAATGAGCAGTTCTTC